The next 17 T cell receptor beta chains were all read from a single sample in a study of blood T cell repertoires in COVID-19. Method: immunoSEQ multiplex PCR; TCRdb's copy keeps in-frame clones and lacks some. The data contain some 270,000 clones, about nine tenths of them seen just once; the ten biggest clones take up around 2.1%. Sequencing was carried out using peripheral blood. Every receptor here comes from a man aged 50-60 years with acute or convalescent COVID-19.

This sequence joins TRBV2 and TRBJ1-5; 10 nucleotides agree with TRBD1. V lost 8 bases and J lost 7; bases outside the gene matches: 8. The germline V gene has CDR1 SNHLY and CDR2 FYNNEI. This CDR3 has 14 residues. The CDR3: CASHPGQGIQPQHF. In nucleotides, the CDR3 is TGTGCCAGCCACCCGGGACAGGGGATCCAGCCCCAGCATTTT. Complete variable domain (other parts from reference TRBV2 and TRBJ1-5): EPEVTQTPSHQVTQMGQEVILRCVPISNHLYFYWYRQILGQKVEFLVSFYNNEISEKSEIFDDQFSVERPDGSNFTLKIRSTKLEDSAMYFCASHPGQGIQPQHFGDGTRLSIL.

This rearrangement joins TRBV5-6 to TRBJ2-7; D unclear. Looked up from germline, CDR1 is SGHDT and CDR2 is YYEEEE. V was trimmed by 6 bases and J by 0 bases, leaving 13 bases between them. The CDR3 is made up of 14 amino acids. The CDR3 loop is CASTPSASSYEQYF. For the CDR3, the DNA is TGTGCCAGCACCCCCAGCGCGAGCTCCTACGAGCAGTACTTC.

Note on this clone: Germline and junction disagree at one end, which may indicate a read error. The chain is built from TRBV7-7 and TRBJ2-2; the match to TRBD1 covers 10 bases. This CDR3 region has 18 residues. The germline V gene encodes CDR1 SSHAT and CDR2 FNYEAQ (reference sequence). The CDR3 region has the DNA TGTGCTAGCAGCTTAGTTTTCGGGACAGGGGAAACAAGCGGGGAGCTGTTTTTT. Translating gives CASSLVFGTGETSGELFF.

The chain joins TRBV7-9 to TRBJ2-6; no definite D call. Trimming pared 1 base from V and 2 bases from J, leaving 15 bases between. Germline CDR1 SEHNR, CDR2 FQNEAQ (reference sequence). CDR3 length: 18 amino acids. The CDR3: CASSLEEFLLPGANVLTF. The CDR3 DNA reads TGTGCCAGCAGCTTAGAGGAGTTTCTCCTGCCTGGGGCCAACGTCCTGACTTTC. The variable domain in full, completed from reference TRBV7-9 and TRBJ2-6, reads DTGVSQNPRHKITKRGQNVTFRCDPISEHNRLYWYRQTLGQGPEFLTYFQNEAQLEKSRLLSDRFSAERPKGSFSTLEIQRTEQGDSAMYLCASSLEEFLLPGANVLTFGAGSRLTVL.

The chain combines TRBV6-5 with TRBJ1-5, with 8 bases matching TRBD1. The CDR3 loop spans 15 amino acids. The V and J ends lost 6 bases and 3 bases, in that order; junction bases with no gene match: 7. The germline V gene encodes CDR1 MNHEY and CDR2 SVGAGI. In nucleotides, the CDR3 is TGTGCCAGCAGCCTCGGGACAGGATACAATCAGCCCCAGCATTTT. Residues: CASSLGTGYNQPQHF.

This clone was seen only once. This sequence joins TRBV30 and TRBJ2-7; tentative D call: TRBD1 (6 bases). The germline V gene has CDR1 GTSNPN and CDR2 SVGIG (reference sequence). The CDR3 loop spans 13 amino acids. The V end lost 5 bases, the J end lost 2 bases, and 13 bases lay between the germline ends. Written as DNA, the CDR3 is TGTGCCTGGTCACAGGGAACCCCCTACGAGCAGTACTTC. Translation gives CAWSQGTPYEQYF.

This clone was seen only a few times. V and J are TRBV5-6 and TRBJ2-7; D not certain. The germline CDR1 and CDR2 sequences are SGHDT and YYEEEE. The CDR3 totals 15 residues. V lost 1 base and J lost 4, with 15 bases in between. CDR3 region: CASSLYGSFPYEQYF. The CDR3 DNA sequence: TGTGCCAGCAGCTTGTATGGCAGTTTCCCTTACGAGCAGTACTTC.

The chain combines TRBV11-2 with TRBJ1-1; D is unresolved. Germline V gives CDR1 SGHAT, CDR2 FQNNGV. The CDR3 extends over 12 amino acids. V gave up 2 bases and J gave up 7 bases, with 8 bases separating them. DNA for the CDR3: TGTGCCAGCAGCTTAACAGTTCTTGAAGCTTTCTTT. This translates into CASSLTVLEAFF.

The chain employs TRBV6-5 and TRBJ1-1, with 8 bases identical to TRBD1. CDR1 is MNHEY and CDR2 is SVGAGI in the germline V gene. This CDR3 is built from 15 residues. The ends lost 5 bases at V and 5 bases at J; junction bases unmatched: 10. CDR3 nucleotides: TGTGCCAGCAGTCCATTTCGGACAGGGCGGACTGAAGCTTTCTTT. Amino acids: CASSPFRTGRTEAFF.

This clone is a singleton in its sample. The chain employs TRBV12-5 and TRBJ1-1; TRBD1 agrees at 7 bases. Germline CDR1 reads LGHNT; CDR2 reads FRNRAP. CDR3 length: 15 residues. V trimming: 5 bases; J trimming: 8 bases; junction bases outside the gene matches: 14. CDR3 sequence reads: CASGKFGTVLGEAFF. CDR3 DNA: TGTGCTAGTGGTAAATTCGGGACAGTATTAGGGGAAGCTTTCTTT.

V gene TRBV30 combines with J gene TRBJ2-5; the D gene is possibly TRBD2 (5 bases). Germline CDR1 reads GTSNPN; CDR2 reads SVGIG (reference sequence). Trimming removed 0 bases at V and 5 bases at J, with 10 bases between. This CDR3 comprises 13 residues. The DNA of the CDR3 is TGTGCCTGGAGTGTGGAGGTATACGAGACCCAGTACTTC. Amino acids: CAWSVEVYETQYF.

This chain links TRBV12-3 or TRBV12-4 with TRBJ1-1; D unclear. The V gene lost 6 bases and the J gene lost 6 bases, with 8 bases spanning the gap. The CDR3 runs to 11 residues. The CDR3 protein is CASSRRSEAFF. The CDR3 region has the DNA TGTGCCAGCAGCCGTCGGTCTGAAGCTTTCTTT.

The gene calls are TRBV7-9 and TRBJ2-5, with 11 positions matching TRBD1. The CDR3 runs to 14 residues. With 5 bases clipped from V and 5 bases from J, the junction kept 4 bases outside the gene matches. Looked up from germline, CDR1 is SEHNR and CDR2 is FQNEAQ (reference sequence). In DNA form, the CDR3 reads TGTGCCAGCAGCCCGGACAGGGGGCTGGAGACCCAGTACTTC. Translation: CASSPDRGLETQYF.

There are a few counts of this clone. The V and J genes are TRBV18 and TRBJ1-2; 7 nucleotides align to TRBD1. Trimming took 6 bases from V and 4 from J; bases not matched to a gene: 8. This CDR3 comprises 14 residues. CDR1 is KGHSH and CDR2 is LQKENI in the germline V gene. CDR3 amino acids: CASSPGRGVYGYTF. CDR3 coding DNA: TGTGCCAGCTCCCCAGGCAGGGGGGTCTATGGCTACACCTTC. Combining the CDR3 with reference TRBV18 and TRBJ1-2 gives the whole variable domain NAGVMQNPRHLVRRRGQEARLRCSPMKGHSHVYWYRQLPEEGLKFMVYLQKENIIDESGMPKERFSAEFPKEGPSILRIQQVVRGDSAAYFCASSPGRGVYGYTFGSGTRLTVV.

The chain couples TRBV18 to TRBJ1-1; possible D gene TRBD1, 5 bases. Germline V gene data show CDR1 as KGHSH and CDR2 as LQKENI. CDR3 length: 13 residues. V shed 6 bases and J shed 0 bases, with 8 bases lying between them. CDR3 protein: CASSGGVNTEAFF. CDR3 nucleotide sequence: TGTGCCAGCTCGGGAGGGGTGAACACTGAAGCTTTCTTT.

V gene TRBV7-3 combines with J gene TRBJ1-1; D not resolved. Germline V lookup: CDR1 SGHTA, CDR2 FQGTGA. The CDR3 spans 15 residues. Trimming cost V 0 bases and J 7 bases, with 15 bases left between them. In DNA, the CDR3 is TGTGCCAGCAGCTTAACGAGGGTTAGGCGGAGTGAAGCTTTCTTT. Encoded protein: CASSLTRVRRSEAFF.

J is TRBJ1-5 and V is TRBV6-6, with D perhaps TRBD1 (5 bases). Germline assignment: CDR1 MNHNY and CDR2 SVGAGI (reference sequence). The CDR3 sequence is 14 residues long. Trimming took off 2 bases at V and 5 bases at J, with 10 bases between the two ends. CDR3 region: CASSYAGGHQPQHF. CDR3 in DNA: TGTGCCAGCAGTTACGCGGGGGGTCATCAGCCCCAGCATTTT.